The clone carrying this TCR beta chain was recorded only once. This sample is part of a study of blood T cell repertoires in COVID-19. Study as a whole: There were acute and convalescent COVID-19 samples, and they came from the United States, Italy and Spain. Sources were T cells, B-cell-depleted T cells, or PBMCs; the material itself was cDNA or gDNA.

TCRdb's copy holds only in-frame clones and misses some; the assay was immunoSEQ multiplex PCR. The sample holds hundreds of thousands of clones, around 90% seen once. The study recruited people aged about 18 to 90 years across around 23 US areas. Germline CDR1 reads SGHAT; CDR2 reads FQNNGV. V lost 5 bases and J 8 bases, leaving 16 bases between the germline ends. The CDR3 spans 14 residues. Sequencing was done on a sample of PBMCs or T cells enriched from blood (not recorded which). The sequence derives from a woman under 30 with acute COVID-19. The gene calls are TRBV11-2 and TRBJ2-1; a possible D gene is TRBD2 (5 bases). CDR3 DNA: TGTGCCAGCAGCCCTAGTCGGACTCGAGATGAGCAGTTCTTC. It translates to CASSPSRTRDEQFF.